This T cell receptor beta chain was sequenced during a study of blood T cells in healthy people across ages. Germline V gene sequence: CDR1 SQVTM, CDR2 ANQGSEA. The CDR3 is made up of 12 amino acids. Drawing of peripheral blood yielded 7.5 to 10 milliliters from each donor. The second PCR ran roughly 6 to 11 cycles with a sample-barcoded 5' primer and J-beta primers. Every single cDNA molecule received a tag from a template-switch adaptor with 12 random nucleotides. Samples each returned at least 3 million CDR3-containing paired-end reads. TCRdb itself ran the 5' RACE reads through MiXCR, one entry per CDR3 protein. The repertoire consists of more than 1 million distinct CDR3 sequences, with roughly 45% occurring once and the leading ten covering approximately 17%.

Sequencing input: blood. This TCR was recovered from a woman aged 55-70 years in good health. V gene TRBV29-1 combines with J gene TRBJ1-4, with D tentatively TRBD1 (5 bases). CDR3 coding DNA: TGCAGGGTCGGGGGGGGAGATGAAAAACTGTTTTTT. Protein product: CRVGGGDEKLFF. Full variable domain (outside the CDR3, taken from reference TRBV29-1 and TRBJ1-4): SAVISQKPSRDICQRGTSLTIQCQVDSQVTMMFWYRQQPGQSLTLIATANQGSEATYESGFVIDKFPISRPNLTFSTLTVSNMSPEDSSIYLCRVGGGDEKLFFGSGTQLSVL.